This entry concerns a single T cell receptor beta chain. Its antigen remains undetermined. Base qualities are not at hand, and no much larger clone is one base apart. The collaborating institutions used their own protocols to collect whole blood in K2EDTA tubes. For TCRbeta analysis, collaborators shipped samples in one of three forms: frozen whole blood, isolated PBMCs, or DNA extracted from either of those sample types. TCRbeta CDR3 regions were amplified from genomic DNA by means of the immunoSEQ Assay, a bias-controlled multiplex PCR. For the original study's pipeline: Nucleated cell counts per sample were estimated from amplification of reference gene primers within the assay. To quantify the absolute abundance of each unique TCRbeta CDR3 rearrangement, sequence reads were collapsed and filtered. For each sample, productive Simpson clonality was calculated as the square root of Simpson's diversity index over productive rearrangements. Not all clones reach the TCRdb copy of this immuneACCESS table, which keeps in-frame sequences only. Checked studies attribute under half of the gap to unresolved V genes and leave the rest unexplained. V, J and clone size are taken as reported in that table, and D and trimming were inferred from the DNA itself. Here the sample has about 270,000 clones; about nine tenths occur a single time. In total, the top ten clones hold 8.5% to 9% of the sample.

This sample stems from a study of blood T cell repertoires in COVID-19 (dated by TCRdb to about 2020). Some background on the complete study: The collaborator samples originated in the United States, Italy and Spain and spanned the acute and convalescent phases of COVID-19. The samples were drawn from two sources: the first 160 participants of the ongoing ImmuneRACE study, and 1,000 to 1,500 subjects contributed by 6 global collaborators. The prospective study material was composed of cDNA or gDNA derived from T cells, B-cell-depleted T cells, or PBMCs. A de-identified subject ID, COVID-19 status, age in years and sex were almost always included in the sample metadata. Subjects who had been exposed to COVID-19, were actively infected with it, or had recovered from it provided the deeply sampled blood TCRbeta repertoires that made up the dataset. Where HLA class I and class II types were available, the types were taken from metadata supplied by the sample provider, not from assay-based typing. The repertoires were released in a freely available public database meant as a resource for research on the immune response to SARS-CoV-2. Results and caveats for the whole study, not just this receptor: The quantity of clinical and demographic metadata differed by source and by participant and was supplied without curation.

As encoded in the germline V gene, CDR1 is SGDLS while CDR2 is YYNGEE. Its CDR3 holds 10 amino acids, cysteine through phenylalanine. Kept here is only the CDR3 DNA, which spans 30 bases and is read in frame from base 1. V is pared back by 5 bases and J by 9 bases, with 9 bases lying between the germline termini. Recombination linked TRBV9 to TRBJ2-7; the D gene is not confidently resolved. Sequencing was carried out using peripheral blood. This clonotype was sampled from a man aged 35 to 55 with active or convalescent COVID-19. CDR3 reads: CASSLFRQYF. The nucleotide sequence is TGTGCCAGCAGTCTGTTTCGGCAGTACTTC.